These T cell receptor beta chains were read from a single sample in a study of Ad26.COV2.S vaccination and SARS-CoV-2 variants. The method was immunoSEQ multiplex PCR; TCRdb's version includes in-frame clones alone and lacks a portion of them. The top ten clones hold roughly 1.7% of a sample with about 500,000 clones, approximately 90% of them seen once. The source material was peripheral blood, sampled in a trial of Ad26.COV2.S vaccine versus placebo. The receptors shown here come from a person aged 18-65 years who received the Ad26.COV2.S COVID-19 vaccine or a placebo. Each CDR3 is given with its conserved first and last residue. D genes are given only for firm matches. Rows give clone size only sometimes, using once, few, many, or a class for an expanded clone.

J	D	size	V	CDR3	DNA
TRBJ2-3	.	.	TRBV4-3	CASSQVSGISTDTQYF	TGCGCCAGCAGTCAAGTGTCAGGGATAAGCACAGATACGCAGTATTTT
TRBJ1-4	TRBD1	.	TRBV18	CASSPPIRGPATNEKLFF	TGTGCCAGCTCACCACCCATCAGGGGGCCGGCAACTAATGAAAAACTGTTTTTT
TRBJ2-3	TRBD1	once	TRBV7-3	CASSFRGDTQYF	TGTGCCAGCAGCTTCAGGGGGGATACGCAGTATTTT
TRBJ2-7	.	once	TRBV21-1	CASSGSPGVKSYEQYF	TGTGCCAGCAGCGGAAGCCCGGGAGTAAAGTCCTACGAGCAGTACTTC
TRBJ2-7	TRBD2	.	TRBV28	CASSFSGAGVSYEQYF	TGTGCCAGCAGTTTCAGCGGTGCGGGAGTTTCCTACGAGCAGTACTTC
TRBJ2-4	.	.	TRBV4-3	CASSQDMPQGAVKNIQYF	TGCGCCAGCAGCCAAGATATGCCCCAGGGCGCGGTCAAAAACATTCAGTACTTC
TRBJ1-1	.	.	TRBV6-5	CASSYKQGNTEAFF	TGTGCCAGCAGTTACAAGCAGGGGAACACTGAAGCTTTCTTT
TRBJ2-1	TRBD2	.	TRBV29-1	CSVAGGAYNEQFF	TGCAGCGTTGCGGGGGGGGCCTACAATGAGCAGTTCTTC
TRBJ1-5	.	.	TRBV7-8	CASSPGDYSNQPQHF	TGTGCCAGCAGCCCAGGGGACTATAGCAATCAGCCCCAGCATTTT
TRBJ1-1	TRBD1	.	TRBV12-3/TRBV12-4	CASSLGGQGAFF	TGTGCCAGCAGTTTAGGGGGACAGGGTGCTTTCTTT
TRBJ2-7	.	few	TRBV7-9	CASSLNRDEQYF	TGTGCCAGCAGCTTAAACAGGGACGAGCAGTACTTC
TRBJ2-7	TRBD1	.	TRBV4-1	CASSPTGTGGFYEQYF	TGCGCCAGCAGCCCTACAGGGACAGGGGGATTCTACGAGCAGTACTTC
TRBJ2-1	TRBD2	.	TRBV4-1	CASSQPHLGTSGYNEQFF	TGCGCCAGCAGCCAACCCCACCTAGGAACTAGCGGTTACAATGAGCAGTTCTTC
TRBJ2-2	TRBD1	once	TRBV29-1	CSGSDTGATGELFF	TGCAGCGGCTCAGACACAGGGGCCACCGGGGAGCTGTTTTTT
TRBJ2-7	TRBD1	.	TRBV30	CAWDSGGEQYF	TGTGCCTGGGACTCAGGGGGCGAGCAGTACTTC
TRBJ1-2	.	once	TRBV7-9	CASSHEALYGYTF	TGTGCCAGCAGCCATGAGGCCCTCTATGGCTACACCTTC
TRBJ2-7	TRBD2	.	TRBV15	CATSRERGRTYEQYF	TGTGCCACCAGCAGGGAGCGGGGGAGGACCTACGAGCAGTACTTC
TRBJ2-4	.	once	TRBV19	CASSIRGARAKNIQYF	TGTGCCAGTAGTATCAGGGGGGCACGGGCCAAAAACATTCAGTACTTC
TRBJ2-3	TRBD1	.	TRBV19	CASSTSGTDLRDTQYF	TGTGCCAGTAGTACTTCCGGGACAGACCTCCGAGATACGCAGTATTTT
TRBJ2-5	.	once	TRBV29-1	CSVPGPILETQYF	TGCAGCGTTCCTGGGCCGATTCTGGAGACCCAGTACTTC
TRBJ2-1	.	.	TRBV28	CASTDIQANEQFF	TGTGCCAGCACCGACATTCAAGCGAATGAGCAGTTCTTC
TRBJ1-5	.	.	TRBV5-5	CASSLIVGAHQPQHF	TGTGCCAGCAGTCTTATTGTGGGGGCGCATCAGCCCCAGCATTTT
TRBJ1-2	.	.	TRBV30	CAWSGLSNYGYTF	TGTGCCTGGAGTGGGCTCTCTAACTATGGCTACACCTTC
TRBJ1-1	.	.	TRBV11-3	CASSLYRNTEAFF	TGTGCCAGCAGCTTATACAGGAACACTGAAGCTTTCTTT
TRBJ2-1	.	.	TRBV15	CATSTSAGRYEQFF	TGTGCCACCAGCACTTCCGCGGGGAGGTATGAGCAGTTCTTC
TRBJ2-7	TRBD2	.	TRBV28	CASSLIAGGPTYEQYF	TGTGCCAGCAGTCTTATAGCGGGAGGGCCGACTTACGAGCAGTACTTC
TRBJ2-3	.	.	TRBV7-2	CASSSIAEDTQYF	TGTGCCAGCAGCTCGATAGCGGAAGATACGCAGTATTTT
TRBJ2-1	.	once	TRBV19	CASSIVGGRQIYNEQFF	TGTGCCAGTAGTATAGTTGGGGGGAGACAGATCTACAATGAGCAGTTCTTC
TRBJ2-1	TRBD2	.	TRBV19	CASSAGTSGYNEQFF	TGTGCCAGTAGTGCGGGGACTAGCGGATACAATGAGCAGTTCTTC
TRBJ2-2	.	.	TRBV7-9	CASSLVFGELFF	TGTGCCAGCAGCTTAGTTTTCGGGGAGCTGTTTTTT
TRBJ1-5	.	.	TRBV19	CASSIVDGYNQPQHF	TGTGCCAGTAGTATAGTAGACGGATACAATCAGCCCCAGCATTTT
TRBJ2-7	TRBD1	few	TRBV7-9	CASSSVDRGIYEQYF	TGTGCCAGCAGCTCGGTAGACAGGGGAATCTACGAGCAGTACTTC
TRBJ1-2	.	.	TRBV19	CASSIELRGADGYTF	TGTGCCAGTAGTATAGAACTCAGGGGCGCAGATGGCTACACCTTC
TRBJ1-4	TRBD1	.	TRBV7-9	CASSLSTGTANEKLFF	TGTGCCAGCAGCTTAAGTACCGGGACAGCTAATGAAAAACTGTTTTTT
TRBJ2-7	.	.	TRBV27	CASSFGRVPYEQYF	TGTGCCAGCAGTTTCGGGCGAGTACCCTACGAGCAGTACTTC
TRBJ2-7	.	once	TRBV2	CASSEPGSRYEQYF	TGTGCCAGCAGTGAACCGGGCTCCCGATACGAGCAGTACTTC